The source of this T cell receptor beta chain is a study of cytomegalovirus exposure and HLA in healthy donors. The ends lost 0 bases at V and 8 bases at J; junction bases unmatched: 4. The germline CDR1 and CDR2 sequences are LGHNA and YNFKEQ. The CDR3 sequence is 15 residues long. Note on this clone: What it recognizes is unknown.

The PCR used 60 Vbeta and 13 Jbeta primers. The data were produced by immunoSEQ multiplex PCR, yet TCRdb's version contains in-frame clones alone and is incomplete. The sample lists around 140,000 clones; roughly 73% were seen once. At sampling all donors were nominally healthy, likely with unrecorded immune exposures. General study results and limits: When the data were analyzed later, several of the most significant clusters appeared to be linked to common viral pathogens. In a later analysis, HLA-C alleles had the fewest associated TCRs, DRB1 alleles the most. Per published accounts, TCR beta sequences correctly predicted the HLA-A and HLA-B alleles of most subjects.

Sequences were obtained from PBMCs. V is TRBV4-2 and J is TRBJ2-1; 10 bases line up with TRBD2. This clonotype originated in a man in his forties in good health and CMV-seronegative. This CDR3 is CASSQEAGGAYEQFF. CDR3 sequence (DNA): TGTGCCAGCAGCCAAGAAGCGGGGGGGGCCTATGAGCAGTTCTTC.